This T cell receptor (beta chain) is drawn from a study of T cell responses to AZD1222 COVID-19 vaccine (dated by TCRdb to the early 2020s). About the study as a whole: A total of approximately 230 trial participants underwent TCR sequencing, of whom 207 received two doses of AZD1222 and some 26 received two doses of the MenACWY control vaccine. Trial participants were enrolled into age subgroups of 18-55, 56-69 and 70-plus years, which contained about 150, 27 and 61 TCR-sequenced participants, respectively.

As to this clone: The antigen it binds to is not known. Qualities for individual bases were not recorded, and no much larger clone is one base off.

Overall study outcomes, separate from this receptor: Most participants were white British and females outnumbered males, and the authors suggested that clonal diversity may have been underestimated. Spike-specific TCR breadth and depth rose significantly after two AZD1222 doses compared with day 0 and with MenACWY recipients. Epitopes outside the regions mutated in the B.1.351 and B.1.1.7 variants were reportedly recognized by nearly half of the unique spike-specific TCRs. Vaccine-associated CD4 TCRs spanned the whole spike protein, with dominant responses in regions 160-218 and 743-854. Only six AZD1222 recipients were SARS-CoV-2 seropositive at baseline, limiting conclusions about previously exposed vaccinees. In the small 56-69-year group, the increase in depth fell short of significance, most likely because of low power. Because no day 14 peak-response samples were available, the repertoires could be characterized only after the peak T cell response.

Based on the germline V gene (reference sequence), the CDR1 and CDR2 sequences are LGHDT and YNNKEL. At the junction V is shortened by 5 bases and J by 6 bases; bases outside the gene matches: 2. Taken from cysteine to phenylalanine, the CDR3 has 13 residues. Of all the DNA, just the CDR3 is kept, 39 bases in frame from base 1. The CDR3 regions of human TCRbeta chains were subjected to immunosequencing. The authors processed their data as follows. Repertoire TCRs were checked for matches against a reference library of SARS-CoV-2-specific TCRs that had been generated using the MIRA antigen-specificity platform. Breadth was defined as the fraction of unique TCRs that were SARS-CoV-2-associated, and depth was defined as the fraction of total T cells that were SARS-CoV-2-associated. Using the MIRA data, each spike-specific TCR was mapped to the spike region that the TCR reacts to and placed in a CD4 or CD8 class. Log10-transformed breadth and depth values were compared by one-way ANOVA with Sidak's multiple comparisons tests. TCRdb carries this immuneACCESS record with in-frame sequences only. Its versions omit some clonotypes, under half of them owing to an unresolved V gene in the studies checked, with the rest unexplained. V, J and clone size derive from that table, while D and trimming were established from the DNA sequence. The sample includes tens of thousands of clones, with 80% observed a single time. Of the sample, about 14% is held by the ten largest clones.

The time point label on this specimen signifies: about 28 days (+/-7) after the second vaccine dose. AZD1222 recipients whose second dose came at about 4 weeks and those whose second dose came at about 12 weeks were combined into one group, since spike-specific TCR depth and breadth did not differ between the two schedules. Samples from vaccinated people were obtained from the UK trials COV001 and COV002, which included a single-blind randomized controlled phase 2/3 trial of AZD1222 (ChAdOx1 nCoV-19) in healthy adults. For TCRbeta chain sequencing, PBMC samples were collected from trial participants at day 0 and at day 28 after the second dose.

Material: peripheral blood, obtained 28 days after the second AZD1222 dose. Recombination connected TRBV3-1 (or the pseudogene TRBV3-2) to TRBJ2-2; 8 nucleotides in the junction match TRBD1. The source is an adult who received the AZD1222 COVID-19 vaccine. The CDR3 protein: CASSSTGAGELFF. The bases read TGTGCCAGCAGCTCGACAGGGGCCGGGGAGCTGTTTTTT.